This T cell receptor (beta chain) was observed in a study of shared clonotypes between healthy human individuals. Study-wide results and caveats: An anticipated effect of sequencing depth on clonotype sharing among donors was recognized.

In the case of this clone: Its antigen is currently unknown. Other DNA sequences in this specimen translate into the identical CDR3.

Some clones are missing from TCRdb's copy, which holds only in-frame ones; the method was immunoSEQ multiplex PCR. The data contain about 2,500,000 clones, just over 90% of them singletons. V lost 0 bases, J lost 2 bases, and 8 bases lay in between. The CDR3 has 14 residues. The V gene's germline CDR1 is LGHNA and CDR2 YSLEER. Sequencing was performed on naive CD4+ T cells sorted from blood. Subset given: CD45RA+ positively selected. The V call is TRBV4-3, the J call TRBJ2-7, with D unclear. The TCR sequence derives from a man between 18 and 29 years old in good health. The CDR3 DNA follows: TGCGCCAGCAGCCAAGATGGAAGAACCTACGAGCAGTACTTC. Its translation: CASSQDGRTYEQYF.